Presented here are 29 T cell receptor beta chains from one specimen sequenced in a study of cytomegalovirus exposure and HLA in healthy donors. It was with 60 Vbeta and 13 Jbeta primers that the PCR ran. Libraries were prepared by immunoSEQ multiplex PCR; TCRdb keeps only in-frame clonotypes and omits some of them. The sample lists 85,000 to 120,000 clones, approximately 87% occurring once. The source material was PBMCs. The receptors were sampled from a man between 40 and 49 years old in good health and CMV-seronegative.

J is TRBJ2-2 and V is TRBV29-1; 8 bases map to TRBD1. The CDR3 contains 14 residues. V was pared by 7 bases and J by 2 bases, with 6 bases of the junction left unmatched. From germline, CDR1 is SQVTM and CDR2 ANQGSEA. CDR3 nucleotide sequence: TGCAGCGCCTTTACAGGGGGAAACACCGGGGAGCTGTTTTTT. Amino acid sequence: CSAFTGGNTGELFF.

This clone turned up a few times. The chain's CDR3 is CASSEQTGNKGEAFF. CDR3 coding DNA: TGTGCCAGCAGCGAACAGACAGGGAACAAAGGTGAAGCTTTCTTT. The V gene is TRBV5-6, the J gene TRBJ1-1, with 7 bases matching TRBD1. The trim removed 4 bases at V and 7 bases at J, leaving 13 bases unmatched. This CDR3 spans 15 amino acids. The germline V gene encodes CDR1 SGHDT and CDR2 YYEEEE.

This clone was observed a few times. This chain joins TRBV5-1 and TRBJ1-5; D is possibly TRBD1 (5 bases). The CDR3 runs to 13 residues. Between the trimmed V and J ends, which lost 3 bases and 9 bases, there was a span of 13 bases. In germline, CDR1 is SGHRS, CDR2 YFSETQ. The DNA of the CDR3 is TGCGCCAGCAGCTCTCGGTGGGGCTCGCCCCAGCATTTT. Protein product: CASSSRWGSPQHF.

In nucleotides, the CDR3 is TGTGCCAGCTCCTTTCAAAACAGGGGCGACACTGAAGCTTTCTTT. It yields the protein CASSFQNRGDTEAFF. The chain uses TRBV18 and TRBJ1-1; the match to TRBD1 covers 7 bases. The CDR3 length is 15 residues. The germline CDR1 and CDR2 sequences are KGHSH and LQKENI. Trimming removed 6 bases from V and 3 bases from J; junction bases left unmatched: 10. Variable domain in full (rest from reference TRBV18 and TRBJ1-1): NAGVMQNPRHLVRRRGQEARLRCSPMKGHSHVYWYRQLPEEGLKFMVYLQKENIIDESGMPKERFSAEFPKEGPSILRIQQVVRGDSAAYFCASSFQNRGDTEAFFGQGTRLTVV.

V is TRBV10-3 and J is TRBJ2-5; D is possibly TRBD1 (6 bases). The CDR3 loop spans 13 amino acids. The V gene lost 6 bases and the J gene lost 1 base, with 9 bases spanning the gap. Germline lookup yields CDR1 ENHRY and CDR2 SYGVKD. CDR3 nucleotide sequence: TGTGCCATCAGCGGGACACCCCAAGAGACCCAGTACTTC. Its translation is CAISGTPQETQYF.

This chain uses TRBV30 with TRBJ2-7; D possibly corresponds to TRBD1 (6 bases). Between the trimmed V and J ends, which lost 7 bases and 0 bases, there was a span of 13 bases. Germline-derived CDR1 and CDR2 are GTSNPN and SVGIG (reference sequence). This CDR3 contains 13 residues. The CDR3 nucleotides are TGTGCCTTCTTGGGGGCTGGCTCCTACGAGCAGTACTTC. Protein sequence: CAFLGAGSYEQYF.

V is TRBV18 and J is TRBJ1-4; 8 bases agree with TRBD1. After removal of 6 bases from V and 6 bases from J, the junction contained 3 bases not matched to a gene. The CDR3 loop spans 13 amino acids. Germline V gene lookup returns CDR1 KGHSH and CDR2 LQKENI. CDR3 sequence reads: CASSQGADEKLFF. The CDR3 DNA is TGTGCCAGCTCCCAGGGGGCTGATGAAAAACTGTTTTTT.

V gene TRBV11-2 combines with J gene TRBJ2-7; D is unclear. The germline V and J ends were trimmed by 1 base and 3 bases, with 10 bases remaining between them. Germline CDR1 reads SGHAT; CDR2 reads FQNNGV. The CDR3 is 14 amino acids. In DNA, the CDR3 is TGTGCCAGCAGCTTAGGGGCGACATACTACGAGCAGTACTTC. Translation gives CASSLGATYYEQYF.

V and J are TRBV6-6 and TRBJ1-4; D is uncertain. Deletions cut 2 bases from V and 1 base from J, with 5 bases between. The V gene's germline CDR1 is MNHNY and CDR2 SVGAGI (reference sequence). The CDR3 is 14 residues long. The CDR3 DNA sequence: TGTGCCAGCAGTTACGGGCTAACTAATGAAAAACTGTTTTTT. It is translated as CASSYGLTNEKLFF.

The V and J genes are TRBV5-1 and TRBJ2-7; 12 nucleotides line up with TRBD2. CDR1 and CDR2 (germline): SGHRS, YFSETQ. The CDR3 loop spans 19 amino acids. The junction had 13 bases not matched to a gene; V was cut back by 2 bases and J by 1 base. The CDR3 DNA follows: TGCGCCAGCAGCTTTCAATTGCCGCGACTAGCGGGGGATTCCTACGAGCAGTACTTC. Amino acid sequence: CASSFQLPRLAGDSYEQYF.

This rearrangement joins TRBV6-6 to TRBJ1-5; weak D call: TRBD1 (5 bases). CDR3 length equals 16 residues. Germline CDR1 reads MNHNY; CDR2 reads SVGAGI (reference sequence). V lost 0 bases and J lost 2, with 11 bases in between. The CDR3 nucleotides are TGTGCCAGCAGTTACTCGATCCCGGGGGGCAATCAGCCCCAGCATTTT. Translation: CASSYSIPGGNQPQHF.

This chain joins TRBV5-1 and TRBJ1-2; 8 bases agree with TRBD1. The CDR3 contains 14 residues. Germline CDR1 SGHRS, CDR2 YFSETQ. V shed 3 bases and J 7 bases; nucleotides not matched to a gene: 8. DNA for the CDR3: TGCGCCAGCAGCTCCCATGGACAGGGAGGTGGCTACACCTTC. Translation gives CASSSHGQGGGYTF. Complete variable domain (other parts from reference TRBV5-1 and TRBJ1-2): KAGVTQTPRYLIKTRGQQVTLSCSPISGHRSVSWYQQTPGQGLQFLFEYFSETQRNKGNFPGRFSGRQFSNSRSEMNVSTLELGDSALYLCASSSHGQGGGYTFGSGTRLTVV.

The chain links TRBV9 to TRBJ2-7; 7 positions agree with TRBD1. Trimming removed 2 bases from V and 1 base from J; junction bases left unmatched: 6. The CDR3 runs 15 residues. Germline CDR1 SGDLS, CDR2 YYNGEE. The CDR3, as DNA: TGTGCCAGCAGCGTCACAGAGGGGGCTTCCTACGAGCAGTACTTC. Its translation: CASSVTEGASYEQYF. Full variable domain (outside the CDR3, taken from reference TRBV9 and TRBJ2-7): DSGVTQTPKHLITATGQRVTLRCSPRSGDLSVYWYQQSLDQGLQFLIQYYNGEERAKGNILERFSAQQFPDLHSELNLSSLELGDSALYFCASSVTEGASYEQYFGPGTRLTVT.

The count of this clone is one. This chain links TRBV7-2 with TRBJ2-1; TRBD1 matches 7 bases. Looked up from germline, CDR1 is SGHTA and CDR2 is FQGNSA. V shed 5 bases and J 8 bases; nucleotides not matched to a gene: 9. There are 14 residues in the CDR3. The CDR3 region is CASSKEGGVDEQFF. Written as DNA, the CDR3 is TGTGCCAGCAGCAAGGAAGGGGGCGTCGATGAGCAGTTCTTC.

The gene calls are TRBV29-1 and TRBJ2-7; D remains unclear. The germline V gene encodes CDR1 SQVTM and CDR2 ANQGSEA. The CDR3 length is 12 residues. V was trimmed by 5 bases and J by 0 bases, leaving 8 bases between them. The CDR3 DNA sequence: TGCAGCGTTCGAGTTAACTCCTACGAGCAGTACTTC. This codes for CSVRVNSYEQYF.

This clone was seen only a few times. The chain has TRBV27 and TRBJ2-1; 9 bases line up with TRBD2. This CDR3 has 17 residues. CDR1 MNHEY and CDR2 SMNVEV come from the germline V gene (reference sequence). V gave up 5 bases and J gave up 4 bases; unmatched junction bases: 12. CDR3 coding DNA: TGTGCCAGCAGTCCCCCACACGGGCGGGGGGGGTACAATGAGCAGTTCTTC. Its translation is CASSPPHGRGGYNEQFF.

This chain uses TRBV5-1 with TRBJ2-2, with D perhaps matching TRBD1 (5 bases). There are 15 residues in the CDR3. V dropped 0 bases and J dropped 6 bases, with 12 bases sitting between them. Germline CDR1 is SGHRS and CDR2 is YFSETQ. This CDR3 is CASSLVGVVSGELFF. CDR3 in DNA: TGCGCCAGCAGCTTGGTAGGGGTCGTCTCCGGGGAGCTGTTTTTT.

CDR3 loop: CASSDPGQGDTEAFF. The CDR3 DNA sequence: TGTGCCAGCAGCGATCCCGGACAGGGGGACACTGAAGCTTTCTTT. V and J are TRBV7-9 and TRBJ1-1, with TRBD1 matching 10 bases. Trimming at V came to 5 bases and at J to 3 bases, leaving 6 bases not matched to a gene. The CDR3 sequence is 15 residues long. Germline V CDR1 and CDR2: SEHNR, FQNEAQ (reference sequence).

The chain has TRBV11-2 and TRBJ2-6; D may be TRBD1 (6 bases). Trimming pared 5 bases from V and 3 bases from J, leaving 17 bases between. CDR3 length: 17 amino acids. CDR1 and CDR2 (germline): SGHAT, FQNNGV. The CDR3 sequence is CASSKFPPGDGANVLTF. For the CDR3, the DNA is TGTGCCAGCAGCAAATTTCCCCCAGGGGATGGGGCCAACGTCCTGACTTTC.

The CDR3 region has the DNA TGTGCCAGCAGCTTAGTTTCGGCGGACTCCTACGAGCAGTACTTC. Amino acids: CASSLVSADSYEQYF. This chain uses TRBV13 with TRBJ2-7; D is ambiguous. CDR1 PRHDT and CDR2 FYEKMQ come from the germline V gene (reference sequence). There are 15 residues in the CDR3. V lost 1 base and J lost 0, with 10 bases in between.

The chain recombines TRBV7-6 with TRBJ1-3; TRBD1 agrees at 9 bases. J was trimmed by 8 bases and V by 5 bases; bases with no gene match: 7. The CDR3 has 14 amino acids. Germline CDR1 SGHVS, CDR2 FNYEAQ. DNA of the CDR3: TGTGCCAGCAGCCGGGGACAGGGCTTAGACACCATATATTTT. It codes for CASSRGQGLDTIYF.

This chain joins TRBV5-1 and TRBJ2-5, with 12 positions matching TRBD2. This CDR3 contains 15 residues. V lost 0 bases and J lost 5; bases outside the gene matches: 2. Germline CDR1 reads SGHRS; CDR2 reads YFSETQ. The CDR3 sequence: CASSLGGTSGETQYF. DNA of the CDR3: TGCGCCAGCAGCTTGGGCGGGACTAGCGGGGAGACCCAGTACTTC.

J is TRBJ1-2 and V is TRBV19, with a tentative D call TRBD1 (6 bases). The ends were cut back, 7 bases at V and 2 bases at J, with 14 bases in the middle. The CDR3 runs to 14 residues. Germline V gives CDR1 LNHDA, CDR2 SQIVND (reference sequence). DNA of the CDR3: TGTGCCAGTACGTCGCGGCAGGGGAACTATGGCTACACCTTC. It specifies CASTSRQGNYGYTF.

The chain is built from TRBV5-1 and TRBJ2-2; 9 nucleotides line up with TRBD2. CDR3 length: 16 amino acids. CDR1 is SGHRS, CDR2 YFSETQ, per germline. J gave up 0 bases and V 4 bases, and 4 bases lay outside the gene matches. The CDR3 DNA reads as TGCGCCAGCAGCATAAGACTAGCGGCGAACACCGGGGAGCTGTTTTTT. This sequence encodes CASSIRLAANTGELFF.

This clone is a singleton in its sample. The rearrangement links TRBV27 to TRBJ2-3; perhaps TRBD2 as D (7 bases). This CDR3 spans 16 amino acids. CDR1 MNHEY and CDR2 SMNVEV come from the germline V gene (reference sequence). V was cut by 0 bases and J by 2 bases, with 12 bases left in between. CDR3 sequence (DNA): TGTGCCAGCAGTTTATCCCCGGGGGGCGTCACAGATACGCAGTATTTT. It encodes CASSLSPGGVTDTQYF.

The gene calls are TRBV5-1 and TRBJ1-2, with 8 bases identical to TRBD1. Germline V lookup: CDR1 SGHRS, CDR2 YFSETQ. The ends lost 4 bases at V and 4 bases at J; junction bases unmatched: 6. The CDR3 consists of 14 residues. The CDR3 reads CASSQQTGAYGYTF. The CDR3 DNA sequence: TGCGCCAGCAGCCAACAGACAGGGGCCTATGGCTACACCTTC.

J is TRBJ2-3 and V is TRBV27, with unresolved D. V was pared by 2 bases and J by 4 bases, with 22 bases between. This CDR3 is built from 18 residues. Per the germline V gene, CDR1 is MNHEY and CDR2 is SMNVEV (reference sequence). CDR3 amino acids: CASSLKYALYLTADTQYF. CDR3 DNA sequence: TGTGCCAGCAGTTTAAAATACGCGTTATACCTCACCGCAGATACGCAGTATTTT.

The rearrangement joins TRBV5-5 to TRBJ1-2; 7 nucleotides agree with TRBD1. V lost 0 bases, J lost 5 bases, and 7 bases stayed unmatched. The CDR3 is made up of 15 amino acids. Germline lookup yields CDR1 SGHKS and CDR2 YYEKEE (reference sequence). The CDR3 loop is CASSLEHGTAYGYTF. CDR3 DNA sequence: TGTGCCAGCAGCTTGGAACATGGGACAGCATATGGCTACACCTTC. Full variable domain (remainder filled in from reference TRBV5-5 and TRBJ1-2): DAGVTQSPTHLIKTRGQQVTLRCSPISGHKSVSWYQQVLGQGPQFIFQYYEKEERGRGNFPDRFSARQFPNYSSELNVNALLLGDSALYLCASSLEHGTAYGYTFGSGTRLTVV.

This clone was seen only a few times. This chain links TRBV18 with TRBJ1-1; TRBD1 agrees at 8 bases. Germline assignment: CDR1 KGHSH and CDR2 LQKENI. Losses at the gene ends were 6 bases for V and 8 bases for J; bases not matched to a gene: 11. This CDR3 comprises 14 residues. CDR3 amino acids: CASSPRDRSFEAFF. DNA of the CDR3: TGTGCCAGCTCTCCCCGGGACAGGAGCTTCGAAGCTTTCTTT.